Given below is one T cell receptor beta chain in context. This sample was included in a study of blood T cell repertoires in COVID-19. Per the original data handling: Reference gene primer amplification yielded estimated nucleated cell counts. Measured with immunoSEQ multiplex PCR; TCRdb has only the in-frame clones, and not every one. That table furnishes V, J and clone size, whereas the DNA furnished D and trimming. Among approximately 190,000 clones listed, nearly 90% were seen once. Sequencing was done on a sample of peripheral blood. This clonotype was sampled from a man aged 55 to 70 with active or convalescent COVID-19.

CDR3 bases: TGTGCCAGCAGTATTGAACAGGGGGCCAACTATGGCTACACCTTC. Translation gives CASSIEQGANYGYTF. The chain carries TRBV2 and TRBJ1-2; TRBD1 agrees at 9 bases. The CDR3 length is 15 residues. V shed 5 bases and J 2 bases; nucleotides not matched to a gene: 6. From germline, CDR1 is SNHLY and CDR2 FYNNEI.